The T cell receptor (beta chain) under discussion was sequenced for a study of blood T cells in healthy people across ages. The wider study: About one barcoded beta molecule per two T cells came from capture by template switching.

The CDR3 is made up of 15 amino acids. V was pared by 0 bases and J by 0 bases, with 9 bases between. CDR1 is MGHRA and CDR2 is YSYEKL in the germline V gene. There are a few counts of this clonotype. Combining a sample-barcoded 5' primer with a J-beta primer mix, a second PCR ran for about 7 to 11 cycles. TCRdb reprocessed the 5' RACE reads with MiXCR, giving one entry per CDR3 protein. This sample has 750,000 to 950,000 distinct CDR3 sequences; around half occur once, and the top ten carry about 38%. The sample consisted of blood. The origin of this receptor is a man older than 75 in good health. V and J are TRBV4-1 and TRBJ2-7, with D perhaps TRBD1 (5 bases). DNA for the CDR3: TGCGCCAGCAGCCAAGACAGGGCTCTCTCCTACGAGCAGTACTTC. Translating gives CASSQDRALSYEQYF.